Sequencing of this T cell receptor (beta chain) was carried out in a study of blood T cell repertoires in COVID-19. Across the whole study: Material from acute and convalescent COVID-19 was sourced from the United States, Italy and Spain. The cDNA or gDNA used as material had been derived from T cells, B-cell-depleted T cells, or PBMCs.

Study processing details: Estimated nucleated cell counts came from reference gene primer amplification. The table came from immunoSEQ multiplex PCR; TCRdb's copy has only in-frame clones and leaves some out. V and J calls and clone size follow that table, whereas D and trimming were derived from the DNA. The sample yields roughly 300,000 clones, about 87% seen once. CDR1 is SEHNR, CDR2 FQNEAQ, per germline (reference sequence). Trimming took 2 bases from V and 6 from J, leaving 4 bases between them. The CDR3 has 12 amino acids. The chain links TRBV7-9 to TRBJ2-2; D gene unclear. This TCR was recovered from a woman aged 50 to 60 who had recovered from COVID-19. Specimen: peripheral blood. Written as DNA, the CDR3 is TGTGCCAGCAGCTTACTTGCCGGGGAGCTGTTTTTT. It yields the protein CASSLLAGELFF.